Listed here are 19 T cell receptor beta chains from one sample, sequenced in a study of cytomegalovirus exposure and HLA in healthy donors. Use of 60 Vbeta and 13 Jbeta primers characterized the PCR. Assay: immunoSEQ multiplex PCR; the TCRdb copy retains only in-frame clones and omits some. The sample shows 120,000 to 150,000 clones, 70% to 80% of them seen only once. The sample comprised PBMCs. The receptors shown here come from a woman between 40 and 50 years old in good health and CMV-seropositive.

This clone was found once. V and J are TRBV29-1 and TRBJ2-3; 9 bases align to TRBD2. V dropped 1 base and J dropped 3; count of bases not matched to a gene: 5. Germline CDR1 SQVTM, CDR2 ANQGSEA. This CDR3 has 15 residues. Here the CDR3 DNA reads TGCAGCGTTGAAGGGCGGGAGGGCGGGACAGATACGCAGTATTTT. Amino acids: CSVEGREGGTDTQYF.

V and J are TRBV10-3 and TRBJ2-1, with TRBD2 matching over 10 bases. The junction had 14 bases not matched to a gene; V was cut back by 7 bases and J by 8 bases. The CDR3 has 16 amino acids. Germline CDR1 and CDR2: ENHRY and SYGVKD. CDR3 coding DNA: TGTGCCATCACCCCTAGCGGGAGAAGGGGAAGCGATGAGCAGTTCTTC. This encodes CAITPSGRRGSDEQFF.

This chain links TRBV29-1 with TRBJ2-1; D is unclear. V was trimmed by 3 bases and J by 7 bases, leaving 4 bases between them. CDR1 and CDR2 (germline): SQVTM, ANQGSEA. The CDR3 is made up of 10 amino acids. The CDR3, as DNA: TGCAGCGTTGAGTCAAATGAGCAGTTCTTC. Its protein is CSVESNEQFF.

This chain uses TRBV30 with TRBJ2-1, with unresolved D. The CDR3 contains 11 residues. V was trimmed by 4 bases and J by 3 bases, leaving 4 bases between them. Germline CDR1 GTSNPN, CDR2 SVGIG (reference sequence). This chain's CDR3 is CAWTLYNEQFF. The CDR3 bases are TGTGCCTGGACCCTCTACAATGAGCAGTTCTTC.

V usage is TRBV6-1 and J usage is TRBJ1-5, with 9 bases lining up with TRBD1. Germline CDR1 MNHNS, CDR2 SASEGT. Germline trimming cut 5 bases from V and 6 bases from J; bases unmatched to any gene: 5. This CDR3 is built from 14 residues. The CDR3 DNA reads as TGTGCCAGCAGTCAGACAGGGGGTATTCAGCCCCAGCATTTT. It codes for CASSQTGGIQPQHF.

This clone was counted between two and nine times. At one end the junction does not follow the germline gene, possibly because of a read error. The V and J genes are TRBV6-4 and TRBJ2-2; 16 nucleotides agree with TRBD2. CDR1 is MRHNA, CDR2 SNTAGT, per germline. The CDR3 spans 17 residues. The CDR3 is CASRGLAGGAQHRGAVF. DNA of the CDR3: TGTGCCAGCAGGGGACTAGCGGGAGGGGCCCAACACCGGGGAGCTGTTTTT.

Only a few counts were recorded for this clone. In DNA form, the CDR3 reads TGTGCCAGCAGCTTAGGCGGGGAAGAAAAACTGTTTTTT. It specifies CASSLGGEEKLFF. The chain uses TRBV11-3 and TRBJ1-4; D gene unclear. The length of the CDR3 is 13 residues. Trimming stripped 1 base from V and 8 bases from J, with 8 bases between. Germline lookup yields CDR1 SGHNT and CDR2 YENEEA.

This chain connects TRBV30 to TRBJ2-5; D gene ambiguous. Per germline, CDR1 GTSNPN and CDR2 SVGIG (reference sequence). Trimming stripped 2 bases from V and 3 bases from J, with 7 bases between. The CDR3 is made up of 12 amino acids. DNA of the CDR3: TGTGCCTGGAGTTTTACAGAAGAGACCCAGTACTTC. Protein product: CAWSFTEETQYF. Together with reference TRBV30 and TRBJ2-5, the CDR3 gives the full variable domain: SQTIHQWPATLVQPVGSPLSLECTVEGTSNPNLYWYRQAAGRGLQLLFYSVGIGQISSEVPQNLSASRPQDRQFILSSKKLLLSDSGFYLCAWSFTEETQYFGPGTRLLVL.

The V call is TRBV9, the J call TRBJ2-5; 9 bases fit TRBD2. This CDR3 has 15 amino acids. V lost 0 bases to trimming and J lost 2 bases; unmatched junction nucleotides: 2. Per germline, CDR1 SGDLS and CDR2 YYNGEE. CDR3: CASSVVSGRQETQYF. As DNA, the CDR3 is TGTGCCAGCAGCGTAGTGAGCGGGAGGCAAGAGACCCAGTACTTC.

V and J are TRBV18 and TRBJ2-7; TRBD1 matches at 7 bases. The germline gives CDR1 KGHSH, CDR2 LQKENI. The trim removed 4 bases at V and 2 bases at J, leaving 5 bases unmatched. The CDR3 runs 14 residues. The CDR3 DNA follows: TGTGCCAGCTCACGGGGGACAGTAACCTACGAGCAGTACTTC. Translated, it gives CASSRGTVTYEQYF.

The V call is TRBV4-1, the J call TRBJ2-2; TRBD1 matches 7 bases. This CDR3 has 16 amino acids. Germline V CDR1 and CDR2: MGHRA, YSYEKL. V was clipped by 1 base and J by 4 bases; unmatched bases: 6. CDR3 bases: TGCGCCAGCAGCCAAGCACAGGGGCGTAGCACCGGGGAGCTGTTTTTT. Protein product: CASSQAQGRSTGELFF.

This chain's CDR3 is CASSSQQGYNSPLHF. In DNA form, the CDR3 reads TGTGCCAGCAGTTCCCAACAGGGGTATAATTCACCCCTCCACTTT. V is TRBV6-5 and J is TRBJ1-6, with 7 nucleotides matching TRBD1. The CDR3 extends over 15 amino acids. Losses at the gene ends were 4 bases for V and 4 bases for J; bases not matched to a gene: 4. In germline, CDR1 is MNHEY, CDR2 SVGAGI.

The CDR3 reads CASSEVGLAGGSRSDTQYF. In nucleotides, the CDR3 is TGTGCCAGCAGTGAAGTGGGGCTAGCGGGAGGGTCCCGTTCAGATACGCAGTATTTT. J is TRBJ2-3 and V is TRBV6-1; TRBD2 aligns across 12 bases. With 1 base clipped from V and 4 bases from J, the junction kept 12 bases outside the gene matches. The germline V gene encodes CDR1 MNHNS and CDR2 SASEGT. CDR3 length: 19 residues.

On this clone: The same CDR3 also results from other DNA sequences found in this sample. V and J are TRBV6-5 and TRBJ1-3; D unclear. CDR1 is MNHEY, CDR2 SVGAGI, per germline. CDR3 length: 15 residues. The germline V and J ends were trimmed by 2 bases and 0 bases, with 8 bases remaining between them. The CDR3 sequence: CASSYRGGSGNTIYF. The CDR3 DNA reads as TGTGCCAGCAGTTACCGGGGTGGCTCTGGAAACACCATATATTTT.

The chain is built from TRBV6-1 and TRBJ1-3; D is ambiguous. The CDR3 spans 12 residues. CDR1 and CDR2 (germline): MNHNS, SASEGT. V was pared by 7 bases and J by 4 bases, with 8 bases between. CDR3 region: CASTVTGNTIYF. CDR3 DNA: TGTGCCAGCACGGTCACGGGAAACACCATATATTTT.

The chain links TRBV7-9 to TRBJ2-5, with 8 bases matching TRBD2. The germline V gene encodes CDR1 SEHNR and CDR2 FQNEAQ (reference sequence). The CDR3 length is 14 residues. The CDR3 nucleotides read TGTTCCTGCGGGGGGCGGAATTACCAAGAGACCCAGTACTTC. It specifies CSCGGRNYQETQYF.

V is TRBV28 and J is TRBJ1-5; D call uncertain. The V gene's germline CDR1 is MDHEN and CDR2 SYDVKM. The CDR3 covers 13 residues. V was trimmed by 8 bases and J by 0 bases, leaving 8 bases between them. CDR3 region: CASGGNSNQPQHF. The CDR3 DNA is TGTGCCAGCGGCGGAAATAGCAATCAGCCCCAGCATTTT.

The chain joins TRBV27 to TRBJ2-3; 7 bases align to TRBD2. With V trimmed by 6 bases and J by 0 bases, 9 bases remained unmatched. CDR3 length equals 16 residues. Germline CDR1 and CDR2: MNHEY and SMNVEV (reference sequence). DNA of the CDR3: TGTGCCAGCAGGGCCGGGACTACCTCTAGCACAGATACGCAGTATTTT. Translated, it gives CASRAGTTSSTDTQYF.

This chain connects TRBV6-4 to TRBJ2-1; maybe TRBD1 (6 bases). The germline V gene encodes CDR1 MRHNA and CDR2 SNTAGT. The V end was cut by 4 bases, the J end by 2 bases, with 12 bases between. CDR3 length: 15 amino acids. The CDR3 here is CASSAQGTPYNEQFF. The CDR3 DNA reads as TGTGCCAGCAGTGCGCAGGGGACCCCCTACAATGAGCAGTTCTTC.